This TCR beta chain appears in the sequencing data of a study of control samples from healthy donors and cancer patients (TCRdb year 2020). The library was produced with the immunoSEQ multiplex PCR assay. TCRdb holds this immuneACCESS table with in-frame rearrangements only. Some clones are missing; in checked studies, unresolved V genes explain under half, and the rest has no known cause. This sample is represented by 150,000 to 200,000 clones; around 88% of them were singletons. In total, the top ten clones hold roughly 5.3% of the sample. As regards this clone: This clone's antigen is unknown. The sample holds no much larger clone one base away, and base qualities are not on file.

The junction shows trimming of 6 bases on V and 9 bases on J, plus 17 bases between the germline ends. CDR1 and CDR2 were assigned from the germline V gene as SNHLY and FYNNEI. Including the terminal cysteine and phenylalanine, the CDR3 comprises 14 residues. The only DNA kept is the CDR3, 42 bases in frame from the first base. The receptor's source is a young woman in good health. The chain links TRBV2 with TRBJ1-4, with no confident D gene call. The source material was blood. The CDR3 region: CASSPTALTQKLFF. In nucleotides, the sequence is TGTGCCAGCAGCCCAACGGCCCTCACCCAAAAACTGTTTTTT.